This TCR beta chain was sequenced in a study of CXCR3-negative and CXCR3-positive naive CD8 T cells. Study outcomes and limitations: CXCR3-expressing naive cells carried TRB CDR3s more hydrophobic than those of CXCR3-negative naive cells.

The TRB cDNA libraries were prepared by 5' RACE with UMI labels. TCRdb re-called the 5' RACE reads and catalogs CDR3 proteins one per entry, DNA excluded. Reported are more than 100,000 distinct CDR3 sequences; the ten largest clones contain 0.41%. As regards this clonotype: What it binds is unknown.

Sorts that each held over 250,000 cells were run in triplicate for every CD8+ T cell subset. Cells that were CD45RO-CCR7+CD27+CD95- constituted naive CD8+ T cells. The length of the CDR3 is 16 residues. CDR1 and CDR2 (germline): DFQATT, SNEGSKA (reference sequence). The receptor's source is a human donor in good health. Some clones in this sample may be carry-over from other donors' samples. The sample taken for sequencing was naive CXCR3+ CD8+ T cells from blood. The subset here: CD45RO-CCR7+CD27+CD95- naive CD8+ T cells expressing CXCR3 (TNR3+). The chain has TRBV20-1 and TRBJ2-1; TCRdb's assignment of TRBD2 cannot be checked, as there is no DNA. CDR3 in amino acids: CSARALTSGSRNEQFF.